This T cell receptor (beta chain) was profiled in a study of blood T cell repertoires in COVID-19. Participants reported their clinical history, and cohort assignment relied on those reports. Recovery among Cohort 3 donors was established by two negative PCRs, clearance, or symptom resolution. The CDR3 loop spans 16 amino acids. Per the germline V gene, CDR1 is SGDLS and CDR2 is YYNGEE. Deletions cut 4 bases from V and 0 bases from J, with 17 bases between. Sequencing used immunoSEQ multiplex PCR; TCRdb keeps in-frame clones, though not all of them. The repertoire has approximately 210,000 clones, roughly 87% of them found once; the top ten carry around 2.4%.

The sample was PBMCs or T cells enriched from blood (not recorded which). The sequence came from a woman in her twenties or thirties who had recovered from COVID-19. This chain joins TRBV9 and TRBJ2-7; a possible D gene is TRBD1 (6 bases). CDR3 residues: CASSLRQADDSYEQYF. For the CDR3, the DNA is TGTGCCAGCAGCCTACGACAGGCCGACGACTCCTACGAGCAGTACTTC.